Below, one T cell receptor (beta chain) is given with its context. This sample was included in a study of control samples from healthy donors and cancer patients. Data came from immunoSEQ multiplex PCR; TCRdb stores just in-frame clones and leaves some out. This table holds more than 95,000 clones, approximately 84% found once. The CDR3 sequence is 17 residues long. The germline V and J ends were trimmed by 5 bases and 0 bases, with 17 bases remaining between them. Per germline, CDR1 MNHEY and CDR2 SMNVEV (reference sequence). This TCR came from a man between 18 and 35 years old in good health. V and J are TRBV27 and TRBJ1-3; D might be TRBD1 (6 bases). The sample was blood. CDR3 in DNA: TGTGCCAGCAGTAGCGTTAGGGGGGCCCTCTCTGGAAACACCATATATTTT. It translates to CASSSVRGALSGNTIYF.